This TCR beta chain was identified in a study of T cell repertoires in cytomegalovirus infection. Whole-study findings and limits: Clonotypes of TCR beta that were HLA-C-restricted and CMV-specific dominated the ex vivo response.

The CDR3 is 16 amino acids. CDR1 MNHEY and CDR2 SVGAGI come from the germline V gene. About this clonotype: The antigen is not known. One junction end does not reproduce the germline sequence, and a read error may be involved.

TCRdb re-derived calls from the reads in MiXCR, one entry per CDR3 protein. The repertoire holds 200,000 to 250,000 distinct CDR3 sequences, 22% seen once, with around a sixth in the top ten. Sample: CD8+ T cells from PBMCs. This clonotype was sampled from a human donor in good health (CMV status not recorded). Some clones in this sample may be carry-over from other donors' samples. This rearrangement joins TRBV6-5 to TRBJ2-1; TRBD2 aligns across 9 bases. The CDR3 bases are TGTGCCAGCAGTGACTCGGAGCGGGGGGAAAACAATGAGCAGTTCTTC. This encodes CASSDSERGENNEQFF.